Shown below are 8 T cell receptor beta chains from a single sample sequenced in a study of tumor-infiltrating lymphocytes in primary liver carcinoma. Blood RNA originated from unsorted whole blood, with germline DNA additionally extracted. Production of TCR beta cDNA used around 500 ng total RNA together with a constant-region primer. Slightly modified ARM-PCR served as the procedure for the TCR beta libraries. These libraries came from three rounds of nested multiplex PCR. A C-beta reverse primer and TRBV1-TRBV30 forward primers served in each of the first two PCR rounds, at approximately 10 cycles apiece. TCRdb re-called the multiplex PCR reads through MiXCR, storing one row per CDR3 protein. The repertoire holds hundreds of thousands of distinct CDR3 sequences, with roughly 60% as singletons. The sequenced material came from peripheral blood. All receptors derive from a woman aged 25-40 years with primary liver carcinoma and hepatitis B virus infection.

The rearrangement joins TRBV5-5 to TRBJ2-1, with 8 bases identical to TRBD2. Germline assignment: CDR1 SGHKS and CDR2 YYEKEE (reference sequence). The trim removed 1 base at V and 8 bases at J, leaving 8 bases unmatched. This CDR3 region has 15 residues. The chain's CDR3 is CASSLSGSFNYEQFF. The CDR3 bases are TGTGCCAGCAGCTTGAGCGGGAGTTTCAATTATGAGCAGTTCTTC.

This clonotype has at least ten counts. The chain uses TRBV11-2 and TRBJ2-7, with D perhaps matching TRBD1 (6 bases). The germline gives CDR1 SGHAT, CDR2 FQNNGV. This CDR3 has 15 residues. V was cut by 5 bases and J by 6 bases, with 20 bases left in between. CDR3 sequence: CASSETGTLLGEQYF. The CDR3 bases are TGTGCCAGCAGCGAGACCGGGACACTGCTAGGCGAGCAGTACTTC.

This clonotype was seen a handful of times. This chain links TRBV5-1 with TRBJ2-5; 9 nucleotides match TRBD1. V trimming: 5 bases; J trimming: 3 bases; junction bases outside the gene matches: 5. The CDR3 sequence is 14 residues long. Germline values: CDR1 SGHRS, CDR2 YFSETQ. CDR3 in DNA: TGCGCCAGCAGTTGGGACAGGGTAAAAGAGACCCAGTACTTC. Translation gives CASSWDRVKETQYF.

This chain links TRBV4-1 with TRBJ2-3; 10 nucleotides match TRBD2. V lost 11 bases, J lost 5 bases, and 16 bases stayed unmatched. In germline, CDR1 is MGHRA, CDR2 YSYEKL. The CDR3 runs 16 residues. The CDR3 spells CAGNQDNGLAEDTQYF. In DNA form, the CDR3 reads TGCGCCGGCAACCAAGATAACGGACTAGCGGAAGATACGCAGTATTTT.

Remarks on this clonotype: One end of the junction fails to match germline, which may point to a read error. V usage is TRBV11-2 and J usage is TRBJ1-1; no definite D call. Germline assignment: CDR1 SGHAT and CDR2 FQNNGV. The CDR3 loop spans 13 amino acids. In nucleotides, the CDR3 is TGTGTCAGCAATTCACAGCCGGGGACTGAAGCTTTCTTT. This codes for CVSNSQPGTEAFF.

Turning to this clonotype: In this CDR3 the conserved last residue, phenylalanine or tryptophan, is missing, so a read error is likely. The chain joins TRBV5-6 to TRBJ1-1; 7 nucleotides match TRBD1. CDR1 SGHDT and CDR2 YYEEEE come from the germline V gene. The trim removed 0 bases at V and 5 bases at J, leaving 4 bases unmatched. CDR3 size: 14 residues. The CDR3 here is CASSLVAGGTEAFL. The DNA for the CDR3 is TGTGCCAGCAGCTTGGTGGCAGGGGGTACTGAAGCTTTCCTT.

This clonotype was seen many times. The chain carries TRBV4-2 and TRBJ1-5, with TRBD1 as a possible D gene (6 bases). Trimming removed 2 bases at V and 7 bases at J, with 24 bases between. Germline V gene sequence: CDR1 LGHNA, CDR2 YNFKEQ. The CDR3 length is 18 residues. In nucleotides, the CDR3 is TGTGCCAGCAGCCAAATGCGAAAGGGGCAGGGGCGCGGGCAGCCCCAGCATTTT. Translation gives CASSQMRKGQGRGQPQHF.

This clonotype appeared many times. The chain uses TRBV12-5 and TRBJ1-2; 11 bases match TRBD1. The CDR3 loop spans 16 amino acids. CDR1 LGHNT and CDR2 FRNRAP come from the germline V gene. V gave up 4 bases and J gave up 6 bases; unmatched junction bases: 10. CDR3 in amino acids: CASGSSLGQGAHGYTF. Here the CDR3 DNA reads TGTGCTAGTGGTTCTTCACTAGGACAGGGGGCACATGGCTACACCTTC.